This T cell receptor beta chain was observed in a study of blood T cell repertoires in COVID-19. V was pared by 4 bases and J by 4 bases, with 18 bases between. This CDR3 comprises 16 residues. Germline V gene sequence: CDR1 LNHDA, CDR2 SQIVND (reference sequence). TCRdb's table, derived via immunoSEQ multiplex PCR, lists solely in-frame clones and lacks some. The sample gives some 180,000 clones, around 81% of which show up once; approximately 10% is in the top ten. The rearrangement uses TRBV19 and TRBJ2-3, with D perhaps TRBD1 (5 bases). Sequenced sample: peripheral blood. The sequence was obtained from a woman between 40 and 50 years old with COVID-19, enrolled during active disease. CDR3 DNA sequence: TGTGCCAGTAGTACCGGACGGGCAAAAGGGGCAGATACGCAGTATTTT. Translating gives CASSTGRAKGADTQYF. Full variable domain (outside the CDR3, taken from reference TRBV19 and TRBJ2-3): DGGITQSPKYLFRKEGQNVTLSCEQNLNHDAMYWYRQDPGQGLRLIYYSQIVNDFQKGDIAEGYSVSREKKESFPLTVTSAQKNPTAFYLCASSTGRAKGADTQYFGPGTRLTVL.